This T cell receptor (beta chain) was recovered during a study of shared clonotypes between healthy human individuals. Trimming stripped 3 bases from V and 8 bases from J, with 14 bases between. CDR3 length equals 14 residues. Germline V gene data show CDR1 as LNHNV and CDR2 as YYDKDF (reference sequence). This table comes from immunoSEQ multiplex PCR, and its TCRdb copy is limited to in-frame clones, with some not included. The table shows about 1.5 million clones, with 95% to 99% occurring only once. The sample taken for sequencing was naive CD4+ T cells sorted from blood. The sample's subset: CD45RA+ positively selected. The V and J genes are TRBV15 and TRBJ2-1; no reliable D call. The TCR originated in a man under 40 in good health. The CDR3 region has the DNA TGTGCCACCAGCAGTCCGAACCGGTTGTATGAGCAGTTCTTC. It is translated as CATSSPNRLYEQFF. Supplemented by reference TRBV15 and TRBJ2-1, the full variable domain reads DAMVIQNPRYQVTQFGKPVTLSCSQTLNHNVMYWYQQKSSQAPKLLFHYYDKDFNNEADTPDNFQSRRPNTSFCFLDIRSPGLGDTAMYLCATSSPNRLYEQFFGPGTRLTVL.